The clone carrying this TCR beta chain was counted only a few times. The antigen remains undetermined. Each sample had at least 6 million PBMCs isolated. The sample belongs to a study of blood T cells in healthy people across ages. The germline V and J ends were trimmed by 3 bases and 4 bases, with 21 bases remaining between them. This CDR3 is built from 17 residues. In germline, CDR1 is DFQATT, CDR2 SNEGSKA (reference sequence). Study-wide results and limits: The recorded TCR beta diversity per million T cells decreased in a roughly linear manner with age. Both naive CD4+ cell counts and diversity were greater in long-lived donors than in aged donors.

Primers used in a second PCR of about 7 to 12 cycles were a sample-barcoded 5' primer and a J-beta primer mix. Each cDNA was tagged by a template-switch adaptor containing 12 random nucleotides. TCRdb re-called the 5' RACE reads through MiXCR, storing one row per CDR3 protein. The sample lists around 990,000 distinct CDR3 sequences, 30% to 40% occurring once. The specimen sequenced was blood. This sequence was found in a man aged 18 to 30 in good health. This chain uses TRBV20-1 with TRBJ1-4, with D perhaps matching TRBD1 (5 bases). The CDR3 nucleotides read TGCAGTGCTAGGGACTCCGCGTGGGGGAGCTTTAATGAAAAACTGTTTTTT. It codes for CSARDSAWGSFNEKLFF.